Below, 30 T cell receptor beta chains from the same sample are listed, as sequenced in a study of shared clonotypes between healthy human individuals. The method was immunoSEQ multiplex PCR; TCRdb's version includes in-frame clones alone and lacks a portion of them. The table records millions of clones, about 92% of them present only once. Sequencing was performed on naive CD4+ T cells sorted from blood. Documented subset: CD45RA+ positively selected. These receptors all come from a man between 18 and 35 years old in good health.

The rearrangement uses TRBV5-1 and TRBJ2-3; 13 bases fit TRBD2. Germline trimming cut 0 bases from V and 2 bases from J; bases unmatched to any gene: 3. Per germline, CDR1 SGHRS and CDR2 YFSETQ. CDR3 length equals 17 residues. The CDR3 loop reads CASSLALAGGITDTQYF. The CDR3 region has the DNA TGCGCCAGCAGCTTGGCACTAGCGGGAGGGATCACAGATACGCAGTATTTT.

This chain connects TRBV19 to TRBJ2-3, with 12 bases identical to TRBD2. There are 16 residues in the CDR3. CDR1 LNHDA and CDR2 SQIVND come from the germline V gene (reference sequence). The V gene end was trimmed by 2 bases and the J gene end by 5 bases; junction bases not matched to a gene: 5. As DNA, the CDR3 is TGTGCCAGTAGTATATGGACTAGCGGGACGAAAGATACGCAGTATTTT. Translation gives CASSIWTSGTKDTQYF.

The chain carries TRBV25-1 and TRBJ1-2, with 7 bases lining up with TRBD1. CDR1 is MGHDK and CDR2 is SYGVNS in the germline V gene. The junction had 12 bases not matched to a gene; V was cut back by 4 bases and J by 4 bases. This CDR3 region has 16 residues. CDR3 residues: CASSVGGTGTAYGYTF. CDR3 bases: TGTGCCAGCAGTGTGGGGGGAACCGGGACAGCCTATGGCTACACCTTC.

The rearrangement joins TRBV28 to TRBJ2-3; TRBD2 matches at 9 bases. V lost 1 base to trimming and J lost 8 bases; unmatched junction nucleotides: 7. The germline CDR1 and CDR2 sequences are MDHEN and SYDVKM. This CDR3 comprises 15 residues. The CDR3 spells CASSLSAGGAVTQYF. CDR3 nucleotides: TGTGCCAGCAGTTTATCGGCGGGGGGGGCCGTTACGCAGTATTTT.

This chain connects TRBV5-4 to TRBJ1-4; D uncertain. The germline gives CDR1 SGHNT, CDR2 YYREEE (reference sequence). The CDR3 covers 14 residues. V lost 0 bases and J lost 1, with 4 bases in between. CDR3 protein: CASSLDGTNEKLFF. CDR3 DNA: TGTGCCAGCAGCTTGGACGGAACTAATGAAAAACTGTTTTTT.

CDR3 in amino acids: CASRATSGGAPDTQYF. CDR3 DNA sequence: TGCGCCAGCAGGGCGACTAGCGGGGGGGCGCCAGATACGCAGTATTTT. The chain uses TRBV4-1 and TRBJ2-3, with 14 bases matching TRBD2. CDR3 size: 16 residues. Trimming at V came to 6 bases and at J to 4 bases, leaving 6 bases not matched to a gene. Germline V gives CDR1 MGHRA, CDR2 YSYEKL.

The V and J genes are TRBV19 and TRBJ1-5; maybe TRBD1 (6 bases). V lost 6 bases, J lost 7 bases, and 13 bases lay in between. Germline V gene data show CDR1 as LNHDA and CDR2 as SQIVND (reference sequence). The CDR3 contains 13 residues. Here the CDR3 reads CASRDQGYQPQHF. Here the CDR3 DNA reads TGTGCCAGTAGGGATCAGGGGTACCAGCCCCAGCATTTT.

The CDR3 loop is CAWSGQVDSPLHF. DNA for the CDR3: TGTGCCTGGAGTGGACAGGTAGATTCACCCCTCCACTTT. The chain links TRBV30 to TRBJ1-6, with D tentatively TRBD1 (6 bases). The V end was cut by 1 base, the J end by 8 bases, with 9 bases between. The CDR3 sequence is 13 residues long. Germline CDR1 reads GTSNPN; CDR2 reads SVGIG (reference sequence).

This sequence joins TRBV2 and TRBJ1-5, with a possible D match to TRBD1 (5 bases). The V gene lost 5 bases and the J gene lost 2 bases, with 13 bases spanning the gap. In germline, CDR1 is SNHLY, CDR2 FYNNEI. This CDR3 comprises 15 residues. CDR3 residues: CASSTQGVGNQPQHF. DNA for the CDR3: TGTGCCAGCAGTACCCAGGGTGTTGGCAATCAGCCCCAGCATTTT.

The gene calls are TRBV6-4 and TRBJ1-6, with 7 bases that match TRBD1. V was clipped by 0 bases and J by 1 base; unmatched bases: 6. The length of the CDR3 is 18 residues. Germline lookup yields CDR1 MRHNA and CDR2 SNTAGT. CDR3 nucleotides: TGTGCCAGCAGTGACTCCCGAGACAGGGAATCCTATAATTCACCCCTCCACTTT. Translation gives CASSDSRDRESYNSPLHF.

This chain connects TRBV18 to TRBJ2-5, with a possible D match to TRBD2 (5 bases). Germline values: CDR1 KGHSH, CDR2 LQKENI. Trimming cost V 0 bases and J 7 bases, with 15 bases left between them. This CDR3 is built from 15 residues. The CDR3 here is CASSPPEREGGTQYF. The CDR3 region has the DNA TGTGCCAGCTCACCACCGGAGCGTGAGGGTGGGACCCAGTACTTC.

With regard to this clone: This sample also contains other DNA sequences that code for the same CDR3. The rearrangement joins TRBV14 to TRBJ2-7, with D uncertain. CDR1 is SGHDN, CDR2 FVKESK, per germline. The CDR3 has 13 residues. The germline V and J ends were trimmed by 1 base and 0 bases, with 4 bases remaining between them. CDR3: CASSQGPSYEQYF. The CDR3 DNA is TGTGCCAGCAGCCAAGGTCCCTCCTACGAGCAGTACTTC.

The chain carries TRBV4-1 and TRBJ2-3, with D perhaps matching TRBD2 (6 bases). The CDR3 has 14 residues. The V gene lost 2 bases and the J gene lost 5 bases, with 11 bases spanning the gap. CDR1 MGHRA and CDR2 YSYEKL come from the germline V gene. The CDR3: CASSQRSGVDTQYF. The CDR3 region has the DNA TGCGCCAGCAGCCAACGGTCGGGGGTAGATACGCAGTATTTT.

The chain employs TRBV7-9 and TRBJ2-3, with 8 positions matching TRBD2. After removal of 5 bases from V and 2 bases from J, the junction contained 3 bases not matched to a gene. Germline CDR1 is SEHNR and CDR2 is FQNEAQ (reference sequence). The CDR3 length is 14 residues. The DNA of the CDR3 is TGTGCCAGCAGCCATAGCGGGAACACAGATACGCAGTATTTT. Its protein is CASSHSGNTDTQYF.

The rearrangement uses TRBV7-2 and TRBJ2-5; 8 bases map to TRBD2. This CDR3 is built from 14 residues. The ends lost 3 bases at V and 5 bases at J; junction bases unmatched: 5. The V gene's germline CDR1 is SGHTA and CDR2 FQGNSA. As DNA, the CDR3 is TGTGCCAGCAGCTTTCAAGCGGGAGCTGAGACCCAGTACTTC. Amino acids: CASSFQAGAETQYF.

The chain links TRBV7-9 to TRBJ2-3; no firm D call. The CDR3 has 12 amino acids. Germline V gene lookup returns CDR1 SEHNR and CDR2 FQNEAQ (reference sequence). V lost 8 bases to trimming and J lost 3 bases, with 9 bases between them. The CDR3 sequence: CASALETDTQYF. Here the CDR3 DNA reads TGTGCCAGCGCATTGGAGACAGATACGCAGTATTTT. The variable domain in full, with the rest retrieved from reference TRBV7-9 and TRBJ2-3, is DTGVSQNPRHKITKRGQNVTFRCDPISEHNRLYWYRQTLGQGPEFLTYFQNEAQLEKSRLLSDRFSAERPKGSFSTLEIQRTEQGDSAMYLCASALETDTQYFGPGTRLTVL.

The chain employs TRBV30 and TRBJ2-7; perhaps TRBD1 as D (7 bases). Germline V gene data show CDR1 as GTSNPN and CDR2 as SVGIG (reference sequence). Trimming shortened V by 5 bases and J by 2 bases, and 16 bases separated the two germline ends. The CDR3 is made up of 14 amino acids. The CDR3: CAWGPGDSPYEQYF. DNA of the CDR3: TGTGCCTGGGGACCGGGGGACAGCCCCTACGAGCAGTACTTC.

On this clone: Other DNA sequences within the sample encode an identical CDR3. CDR3 bases: TGTGCCAGCAGTGAATACTACGAGCAGTACTTC. Protein product: CASSEYYEQYF. V usage is TRBV25-1 and J usage is TRBJ2-7; D not resolved. This CDR3 is 11 amino acids long. V dropped 0 bases and J dropped 3 bases, with 0 bases sitting between them. Germline loops: CDR1 MGHDK, CDR2 SYGVNS.

The chain has TRBV6-4 and TRBJ1-5; TRBD1 is a possible D gene (5 bases). V lost 6 bases, J lost 3 bases, and 12 bases lay in between. Germline V gene sequence: CDR1 MRHNA, CDR2 SNTAGT. CDR3 length: 14 residues. CDR3 residues: CASSLGTANQPQHF. CDR3 in DNA: TGTGCCAGCAGCCTCGGGACCGCCAATCAGCCCCAGCATTTT.

To note about this clone: The sample holds other DNA sequences that translate to the same CDR3. The gene calls are TRBV7-2 and TRBJ2-1, with D possibly TRBD2 on 5 matching bases. CDR3 size: 15 residues. Germline values: CDR1 SGHTA, CDR2 FQGNSA. Trimming pared 0 bases from V and 2 bases from J, leaving 8 bases between. Written as DNA, the CDR3 is TGTGCCAGCAGCTTAGCGCGAGGGACCTACAATGAGCAGTTCTTC. Translated, it gives CASSLARGTYNEQFF.

The CDR3 is CASSFHRGTGTYNEQFF. CDR3 sequence (DNA): TGTGCCAGCAGTTTTCATCGGGGGACAGGGACCTACAATGAGCAGTTCTTC. This chain uses TRBV27 with TRBJ2-1; 9 bases fit TRBD1. Germline V CDR1 and CDR2: MNHEY, SMNVEV (reference sequence). The CDR3 loop spans 17 amino acids. V was pared by 3 bases and J by 2 bases, with 8 bases of the junction left unmatched.

As to this clone: At the DNA level, this CDR3 is encoded by other sequences in the same sample as well. V gene TRBV2 combines with J gene TRBJ1-2, with D possibly being TRBD1 (5 bases). The ends were cut back, 9 bases at V and 2 bases at J, with 10 bases in the middle. Germline CDR1 and CDR2: SNHLY and FYNNEI. This CDR3 has 12 residues. CDR3 sequence: CASDRDNYGYTF. The CDR3, as DNA: TGTGCCAGTGACCGGGACAACTATGGCTACACCTTC.

The chain has TRBV6-5 and TRBJ1-1, with D possibly being TRBD1 (5 bases). The CDR3 totals 12 residues. V was pared by 8 bases and J by 6 bases, with 13 bases between. The germline V gene has CDR1 MNHEY and CDR2 SVGAGI. The CDR3 spells CASLRSGAEAFF. DNA of the CDR3: TGTGCCAGCTTGCGCTCGGGGGCTGAAGCTTTCTTT.

The V and J genes are TRBV6-1 and TRBJ2-7; D perhaps matches TRBD2 (6 bases). Deletions cut 6 bases from V and 1 base from J, with 10 bases between. Germline V CDR1 and CDR2: MNHNS, SASEGT. The CDR3 is 13 residues long. CDR3 bases: TGTGCCAGCAGGACGGGAGTTTCCTACGAGCAGTACTTC. Its protein product is CASRTGVSYEQYF.

This clone was observed once. This chain uses TRBV12-2 with TRBJ1-5. TRBV12-2 is a known pseudogene. The CDR3 consists of 19 residues. The CDR3 DNA follows: TGTGCAAGTCGCTTTATTTCCCTGAGACATGGGGATAGCAATCAGCCCCAGCATTTT. Translating it yields CASRFISLRHGDSNQPQHF.

The chain has TRBV13 and TRBJ1-4; the match to TRBD1 covers 9 bases. There are 15 residues in the CDR3. Germline V gives CDR1 PRHDT, CDR2 FYEKMQ (reference sequence). V lost 3 bases and J lost 3; bases outside the gene matches: 2. The CDR3 loop reads CASSLRTGANEKLFF. CDR3 DNA: TGTGCCAGCAGCTTGAGGACAGGGGCTAATGAAAAACTGTTTTTT.

The chain has TRBV30 and TRBJ2-5, with TRBD1 matching 9 bases. The DNA end lines up better with TRBJ2-7; the J call may be wrong. The CDR3 is 12 amino acids. CDR1 and CDR2 from the germline V gene are GTSNPN and SVGIG (reference sequence). For the CDR3, the DNA is TGTGCCTGGGGGGGACAGGGTCACGAGCAGTACTTC. The encoded protein is CAWGGQGHEQYF.

This chain links TRBV5-4 with TRBJ2-7; weak D call: TRBD1 (6 bases). Looked up from germline, CDR1 is SGHNT and CDR2 is YYREEE (reference sequence). The CDR3 is made up of 15 amino acids. Between the trimmed V and J ends, which lost 5 bases and 4 bases, there was a span of 19 bases. CDR3 nucleotide sequence: TGTGCCAGCAGTCCCGGGACAAATAGTTTTTACGAGCAGTACTTC. It specifies CASSPGTNSFYEQYF.

V gene TRBV29-1 combines with J gene TRBJ2-3, with 7 bases fitting TRBD2. Germline lookup yields CDR1 SQVTM and CDR2 ANQGSEA. This CDR3 has 13 residues. V dropped 5 bases and J dropped 4; count of bases not matched to a gene: 6. CDR3 sequence: CSVRAGKADTQYF. CDR3 in DNA: TGCAGCGTTCGAGCGGGAAAGGCAGATACGCAGTATTTT.

The rearrangement links TRBV2 to TRBJ2-4; a possible D gene is TRBD1 (6 bases). Germline CDR1 reads SNHLY; CDR2 reads FYNNEI. The V and J ends lost 4 bases and 7 bases respectively, with 14 bases between them. This CDR3 region has 14 residues. The CDR3 DNA is TGTGCCAGCAGTGCCTCAGGGGTCGGGAACATTCAGTACTTC. It is translated as CASSASGVGNIQYF. Together with reference TRBV2 and TRBJ2-4, the CDR3 gives the full variable domain: EPEVTQTPSHQVTQMGQEVILRCVPISNHLYFYWYRQILGQKVEFLVSFYNNEISEKSEIFDDQFSVERPDGSNFTLKIRSTKLEDSAMYFCASSASGVGNIQYFGAGTRLSVL.